The next 16 T cell receptor beta chains were all read from a single sample in a study of T cells in Graves' hyperthyroidism and ophthalmopathy. Researchers took RNA transcripts and amplified the TCR beta CDR3 regions from them. The primer set for the first-round RT-PCR of the TCR CDR3 was HTBI. TCRdb re-analysed the multiplex PCR reads in MiXCR, keeping a single row per CDR3 protein. This table holds fewer than 300,000 distinct CDR3 sequences, 20% to 30% found once. The sequenced sample consisted of blood. The receptors here all came from a man aged 40-49 years with Graves' hyperthyroidism that later progressed to Graves' ophthalmopathy.

This clonotype has at least ten counts. The genes are TRBV13 and TRBJ1-1, with a tentative D call TRBD1 (6 bases). V dropped 4 bases and J dropped 3 bases, with 18 bases sitting between them. The CDR3 contains 16 residues. Germline CDR1 and CDR2: PRHDT and FYEKMQ (reference sequence). The CDR3 sequence is CASSYRVFGEDTEAFF. CDR3 in DNA: TGTGCCAGCAGCTACAGGGTGTTTGGGGAAGACACTGAAGCTTTCTTT.

This clonotype occurred many times. The chain is built from TRBV12-3 or TRBV12-4 and TRBJ2-5; maybe TRBD1 (6 bases). The V end lost 1 base, the J end lost 2 bases, and 11 bases lay between the germline ends. The CDR3 runs 15 residues. CDR3 residues: CASSLGGHQQETQYF. The CDR3 DNA reads TGTGCCAGCAGTTTAGGGGGACACCAACAAGAGACCCAGTACTTC.

This clonotype has a handful of counts. The chain uses TRBV5-1 and TRBJ1-2; D is perhaps TRBD1 (5 bases). From germline, CDR1 is SGHRS and CDR2 YFSETQ. CDR3 length: 15 residues. V dropped 4 bases and J dropped 6 bases, with 19 bases sitting between them. The CDR3 bases are TGCGCCAGCAGCCCCGGGGACCCGTTTATCCATGGCTACACCTTC. Translation gives CASSPGDPFIHGYTF.

This clonotype was recorded many times. With a much larger clone just one base away, this may be a read error. This chain links TRBV6-1 with TRBJ1-5; D not certain. CDR3 size: 13 residues. Germline V gene lookup returns CDR1 MNHNS and CDR2 SASEGT. V was pared by 8 bases and J by 7 bases, with 15 bases between. For the CDR3, the DNA is TGTGCCAGCGCACCGGAGGTTGGACAGCCCCAGCATTTT. This translates into CASAPEVGQPQHF.

The V call is TRBV12-3 or TRBV12-4, the J call TRBJ1-1; D remains ambiguous. The CDR3 spans 13 residues. The germline V and J ends were trimmed by 2 bases and 12 bases, with 16 bases remaining between them. CDR3 coding DNA: TGTGCCAGCAGTTTAATCCGTTTCGGGGAGACTTTCTTT. Translating gives CASSLIRFGETFF.

J is TRBJ2-4 and V is TRBV19; 10 nucleotides align to TRBD1. CDR1 is LNHDA and CDR2 is SQIVND in the germline V gene (reference sequence). The CDR3 consists of 18 residues. The J segment lost 0 bases and the V segment lost 5 bases, leaving 10 bases of the junction unmatched. The chain's CDR3 is CASSPAGTGDLAKNIQYF. CDR3 sequence (DNA): TGTGCCAGTAGTCCGGCCGGGACAGGGGATTTAGCCAAAAACATTCAGTACTTC.

This clonotype was seen repeatedly, ten times or more. V gene TRBV30 combines with J gene TRBJ2-7; the D gene could be TRBD1 or TRBD2 (7 bases each). In germline, CDR1 is GTSNPN, CDR2 SVGIG (reference sequence). CDR3 length equals 18 residues. V shed 1 base and J shed 6 bases, with 28 bases lying between them. CDR3 sequence: CAWSASRLSGTVLREQYF. The CDR3 region has the DNA TGTGCCTGGAGTGCCAGCCGCCTAAGCGGGACAGTCTTGCGCGAGCAGTACTTC. Drawing the rest from reference TRBV30 and TRBJ2-7, the complete variable domain is SQTIHQWPATLVQPVGSPLSLECTVEGTSNPNLYWYRQAAGRGLQLLFYSVGIGQISSEVPQNLSASRPQDRQFILSSKKLLLSDSGFYLCAWSASRLSGTVLREQYFGPGTRLTVT.

At least ten counts were recorded for this clonotype. Germline and junction disagree at one end, which may indicate a read error. This sequence joins TRBV19 and TRBJ1-1; a possible D gene is TRBD1 (5 bases). Germline CDR1 is LNHDA and CDR2 is SQIVND (reference sequence). This CDR3 contains 13 residues. CDR3 DNA sequence: TGTGCCAGTAGTAATACCCGAGGGACCTGGGAGATCTTT. Amino acids: CASSNTRGTWEIF.

There are many counts of this clonotype. The chain joins TRBV2 to TRBJ2-7; 7 nucleotides line up with TRBD2. Germline V gene data show CDR1 as SNHLY and CDR2 as FYNNEI. CDR3 length: 14 residues. V shed 2 bases, J shed 11 bases, and the junction held 12 bases outside the gene matches. As DNA, the CDR3 is TGTGCCAGCAGTGAAAGGGCGGGAGACCCCTCTAAGTACTTC. Protein sequence: CASSERAGDPSKYF.

The CDR3 protein is CAWGTGGPEQYF. CDR3 sequence (DNA): TGTGCCTGGGGAACAGGGGGGCCCGAGCAGTACTTC. The V call is TRBV30, the J call TRBJ2-7, with 8 bases identical to TRBD1. The germline V gene encodes CDR1 GTSNPN and CDR2 SVGIG (reference sequence). V lost 5 bases, J lost 6 bases, and 6 bases stayed unmatched. This CDR3 has 12 residues. Drawing the rest from reference TRBV30 and TRBJ2-7, the complete variable domain is SQTIHQWPATLVQPVGSPLSLECTVEGTSNPNLYWYRQAAGRGLQLLFYSVGIGQISSEVPQNLSASRPQDRQFILSSKKLLLSDSGFYLCAWGTGGPEQYFGPGTRLTVT.

The chain couples TRBV6-5 to TRBJ2-7; the D gene is possibly TRBD2 (6 bases). Between the trimmed V and J ends, which lost 2 bases and 2 bases, there was a span of 13 bases. The length of the CDR3 is 15 residues. The V gene's germline CDR1 is MNHEY and CDR2 SVGAGI. The CDR3 sequence is CASSYEEGGPYEQYF. The CDR3 nucleotides read TGTGCCAGCAGTTACGAGGAGGGTGGACCCTACGAGCAGTACTTC.

This clonotype was found many times. The genes are TRBV3-1 and TRBJ1-5; no firm D call. Germline V gene sequence: CDR1 LGHDT, CDR2 YNNKEL (reference sequence). This CDR3 spans 12 amino acids. Trimming removed 1 base from V and 5 bases from J, with 3 bases in between. This chain's CDR3 is CASSQGDQPQHF. CDR3 DNA sequence: TGTGCCAGCAGCCAAGGTGATCAGCCCCAGCATTTT.

This clonotype showed up many times. This chain connects TRBV19 to TRBJ2-7; no clear D. This CDR3 contains 13 residues. The germline V gene encodes CDR1 LNHDA and CDR2 SQIVND (reference sequence). V lost 5 bases and J lost 5, with 13 bases in between. The CDR3 DNA follows: TGTGCCAGTAGTCCGTATGTTTACGACGAGCAGTACTTC. It encodes CASSPYVYDEQYF.

The rearrangement uses TRBV19 and TRBJ1-5, with no clear D. CDR3 length equals 15 residues. V was clipped by 8 bases and J by 0 bases, with 14 bases between them. Germline V gene data show CDR1 as LNHDA and CDR2 as SQIVND (reference sequence). The CDR3 DNA sequence: TGTGCCAGTGATGACGCCAGGTATAGCAATCAGCCCCAGCATTTT. This sequence encodes CASDDARYSNQPQHF.

This chain joins TRBV20-1 and TRBJ2-4; 8 bases are shared with TRBD1. Germline CDR1 is DFQATT and CDR2 is SNEGSKA (reference sequence). The CDR3 length is 18 residues. J gave up 3 bases and V 0 bases, and 13 bases lay outside the gene matches. The CDR3 nucleotides are TGCAGTGCTAGAGAGTCCCGAACAGGGGGTTACAGCAAAAACATTCAGTACTTC. Translating gives CSARESRTGGYSKNIQYF.

In this sample, this clonotype turned up a few times. The chain links TRBV9 to TRBJ1-1; D call uncertain. Looked up from germline, CDR1 is SGDLS and CDR2 is YYNGEE. Between the trimmed V and J ends, which lost 3 bases and 0 bases, there was a span of 12 bases. This CDR3 has 15 amino acids. CDR3 DNA sequence: TGTGCCAGCAGCGCAGACGTAGGTGTGAACACTGAAGCTTTCTTT. Protein: CASSADVGVNTEAFF.